These 13 T cell receptor beta chains came from one sample sequenced in a study of blood T cell repertoires in COVID-19. Here immunoSEQ multiplex PCR was the method, and the copy in TCRdb shows in-frame clones only, minus some. Here the sample spans about 14,000 clones, 70% to 85% being singletons. The source material was peripheral blood. Receptor source: a woman between 50 and 59 years old with active or convalescent COVID-19.

This sequence joins TRBV18 and TRBJ2-5; TRBD1 matches at 7 bases. Trimming removed 4 bases from V and 5 bases from J; junction bases left unmatched: 7. Germline CDR1 is KGHSH and CDR2 is LQKENI. This CDR3 is built from 14 residues. CDR3 protein: CASSLPTGMETQYF. For the CDR3, the DNA is TGTGCCAGCTCACTCCCGACAGGGATGGAGACCCAGTACTTC.

Comments on this clone: This specimen includes other DNA sequences encoding the same CDR3. The chain is built from TRBV6-4 and TRBJ1-1, with 10 nucleotides matching TRBD1. V lost 4 bases, J lost 2 bases, and 1 base stayed unmatched. The germline CDR1 and CDR2 sequences are MRHNA and SNTAGT. The CDR3 totals 14 residues. In DNA form, the CDR3 reads TGTGCCAGCAGTGCGACAGGGGGCAACACTGAAGCTTTCTTT. This encodes CASSATGGNTEAFF.

This chain joins TRBV5-4 and TRBJ2-6; 7 bases fit TRBD1. V dropped 10 bases and J dropped 0; count of bases not matched to a gene: 16. Germline loops: CDR1 SGHNT, CDR2 YYREEE (reference sequence). There are 18 residues in the CDR3. CDR3 sequence: CAGFTGTDKSSGANVLTF. The DNA for the CDR3 is TGTGCCGGATTTACCGGGACAGATAAGAGCTCTGGGGCCAACGTCCTGACTTTC.

This clone was observed a few times. J is TRBJ2-2 and V is TRBV5-5, with TRBD2 as a possible D gene (5 bases). V was trimmed by 2 bases and J by 0 bases, leaving 11 bases between them. Germline CDR1 is SGHKS and CDR2 is YYEKEE (reference sequence). This CDR3 has 16 amino acids. The DNA of the CDR3 is TGTGCCAGCAGCTTTTTGACGGGGACGAACACCGGGGAGCTGTTTTTT. Translation: CASSFLTGTNTGELFF.

The genes are TRBV20-1 and TRBJ2-2; D unclear. CDR1 is DFQATT, CDR2 SNEGSKA, per germline (reference sequence). V was cut by 4 bases and J by 3 bases, with 15 bases left in between. CDR3 length: 15 residues. The CDR3 reads CSANDPTGDTGELFF. CDR3 DNA sequence: TGCAGTGCTAATGACCCGACCGGAGACACCGGGGAGCTGTTTTTT.

A single count supports this clone. The gene calls are TRBV6-5 and TRBJ1-2; D remains unclear. The CDR3 is 13 amino acids. Germline CDR1 is MNHEY and CDR2 is SVGAGI. V was shortened by 7 bases and J by 6 bases, with 15 bases between the two germline ends. This chain's CDR3 is CASTSYGENGYTF. CDR3 sequence (DNA): TGTGCCAGCACCTCGTACGGGGAAAATGGCTACACCTTC.

The gene calls are TRBV18 and TRBJ2-7; 7 bases agree with TRBD1. The trim removed 3 bases at V and 2 bases at J, leaving 7 bases unmatched. The CDR3 loop spans 15 amino acids. Per the germline V gene, CDR1 is KGHSH and CDR2 is LQKENI. The CDR3 is CASSPDRVSAYEQYF. CDR3 DNA: TGTGCCAGCTCACCCGACAGGGTAAGCGCCTACGAGCAGTACTTC.

This rearrangement joins TRBV7-9 to TRBJ2-7; 7 nucleotides line up with TRBD1. Germline V CDR1 and CDR2: SEHNR, FQNEAQ (reference sequence). The length of the CDR3 is 16 residues. Trimming took 1 base from V and 2 from J; bases not matched to a gene: 8. The CDR3 DNA reads as TGTGCCAGCAGCTTAGATGTTAGGGGGCTCACCTACGAGCAGTACTTC. Translation gives CASSLDVRGLTYEQYF.

The chain combines TRBV24-1 with TRBJ2-7; 7 bases match TRBD1. Trimming cost V 4 bases and J 1 base; bases outside gene matches: 9. The CDR3 consists of 16 residues. CDR1 and CDR2 from the germline V gene are KGHDR and SFDVKD. This CDR3 is CATSDGDRSTSYEQYF. The CDR3 nucleotides are TGTGCCACCAGTGACGGGGACAGAAGTACTTCCTACGAGCAGTACTTC.

The chain carries TRBV4-2 and TRBJ2-5; the match to TRBD2 covers 9 bases. CDR1 is LGHNA, CDR2 YNFKEQ, per germline. With 4 bases clipped from V and 1 base from J, the junction kept 7 bases outside the gene matches. This CDR3 is 16 amino acids long. The CDR3: CASSRISGGLQETQYF. In DNA form, the CDR3 reads TGTGCCAGCAGCCGAATTAGCGGGGGCCTCCAAGAGACCCAGTACTTC.

This clone appeared a single time. This chain uses TRBV12-3 or TRBV12-4 with TRBJ1-5, with D unresolved. The CDR3 length is 12 residues. Trimming removed 7 bases at V and 8 bases at J, with 12 bases between. Here the CDR3 reads CASTSGIKPQHF. CDR3 DNA sequence: TGTGCCAGCACCTCGGGAATCAAGCCCCAGCATTTT.

CDR3 residues: CASSLVAEQGKGEQYF. CDR3 sequence (DNA): TGTGCCAGCAGCTTAGTCGCGGAACAGGGTAAGGGGGAGCAGTACTTC. The V call is TRBV7-9, the J call TRBJ2-7; tentative D call: TRBD1 (6 bases). The V end lost 1 base, the J end lost 7 bases, and 20 bases lay between the germline ends. The CDR3 totals 16 residues. Germline assignment: CDR1 SEHNR and CDR2 FQNEAQ (reference sequence).

This chain uses TRBV15 with TRBJ1-5; unclear D gene. The CDR3 runs 17 residues. V was pared by 0 bases and J by 1 base, with 13 bases between. CDR1 and CDR2 from the germline V gene are LNHNV and YYDKDF (reference sequence). The CDR3 sequence is CATSRDRLAASNQPQHF. For the CDR3, the DNA is TGTGCCACCAGCAGAGATCGGCTGGCAGCGAGCAATCAGCCCCAGCATTTT.